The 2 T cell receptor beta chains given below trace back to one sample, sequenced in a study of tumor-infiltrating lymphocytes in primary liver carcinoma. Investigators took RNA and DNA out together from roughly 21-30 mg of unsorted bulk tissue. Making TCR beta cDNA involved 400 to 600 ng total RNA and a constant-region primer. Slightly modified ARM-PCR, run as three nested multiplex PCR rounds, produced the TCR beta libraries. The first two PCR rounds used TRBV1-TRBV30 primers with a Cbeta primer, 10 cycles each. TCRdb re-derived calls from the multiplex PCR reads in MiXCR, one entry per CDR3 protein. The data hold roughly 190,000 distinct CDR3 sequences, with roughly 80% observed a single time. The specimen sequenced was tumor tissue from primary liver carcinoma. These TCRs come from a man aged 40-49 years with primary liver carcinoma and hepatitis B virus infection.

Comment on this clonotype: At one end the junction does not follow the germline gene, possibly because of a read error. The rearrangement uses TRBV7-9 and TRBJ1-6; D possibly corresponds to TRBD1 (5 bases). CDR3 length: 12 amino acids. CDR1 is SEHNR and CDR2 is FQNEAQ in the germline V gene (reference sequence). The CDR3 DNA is TGTACCAGCAACTTAGGGGATTCACCCCTCCACTTT. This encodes CTSNLGDSPLHF.

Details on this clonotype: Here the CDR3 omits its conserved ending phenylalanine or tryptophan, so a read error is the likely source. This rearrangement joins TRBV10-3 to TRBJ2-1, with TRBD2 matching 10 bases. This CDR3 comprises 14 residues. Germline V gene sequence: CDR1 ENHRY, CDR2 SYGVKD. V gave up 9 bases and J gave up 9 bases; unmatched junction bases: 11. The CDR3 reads CAIKEASGSIEQFV. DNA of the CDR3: TGTGCCATAAAAGAGGCTAGCGGGAGTATTGAGCAGTTCGTC.